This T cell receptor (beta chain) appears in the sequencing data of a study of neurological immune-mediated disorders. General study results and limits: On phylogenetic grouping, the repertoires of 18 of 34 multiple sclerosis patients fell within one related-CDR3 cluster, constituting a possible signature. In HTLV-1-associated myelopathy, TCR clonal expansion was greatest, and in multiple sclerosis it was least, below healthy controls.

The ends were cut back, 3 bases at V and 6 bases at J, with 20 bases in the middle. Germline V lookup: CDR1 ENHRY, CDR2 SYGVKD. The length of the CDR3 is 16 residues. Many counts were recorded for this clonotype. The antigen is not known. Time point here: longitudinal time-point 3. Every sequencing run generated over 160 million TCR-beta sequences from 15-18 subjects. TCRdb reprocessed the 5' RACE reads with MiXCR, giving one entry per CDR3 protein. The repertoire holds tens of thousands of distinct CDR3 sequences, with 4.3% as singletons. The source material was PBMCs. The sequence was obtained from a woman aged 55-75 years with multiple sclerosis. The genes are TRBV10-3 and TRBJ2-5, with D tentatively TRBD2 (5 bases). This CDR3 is CAISDPTGLRAKTQYF. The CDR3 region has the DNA TGTGCCATCAGTGACCCGACCGGACTCCGTGCCAAGACCCAGTACTTC.